This TCR beta chain came from a study of blood T cell repertoires in COVID-19. Per the study methods: Cell counts per sample came from amplifying reference gene primers. The data were produced by immunoSEQ multiplex PCR, yet TCRdb's version contains in-frame clones alone and is incomplete. The V and J calls and clone size are taken from that table; D and trimming were inferred from the DNA. Found here are about 200,000 clones, around 91% of them singletons; the top ten hold about 0.66%. The CDR3 is made up of 16 amino acids. V was clipped by 5 bases and J by 5 bases; unmatched bases: 5. Germline CDR1 reads SEHNR; CDR2 reads FQNEAQ (reference sequence).

The clonotype comes from a man over 45 with acute or convalescent COVID-19. Sequencing input: peripheral blood. This rearrangement joins TRBV7-9 to TRBJ2-1, with 14 bases lining up with TRBD2. CDR3 DNA sequence: TGTGCCAGCAGCATGGGACTAGCGGGGGTGAACAATGAGCAGTTCTTC. It yields the protein CASSMGLAGVNNEQFF.